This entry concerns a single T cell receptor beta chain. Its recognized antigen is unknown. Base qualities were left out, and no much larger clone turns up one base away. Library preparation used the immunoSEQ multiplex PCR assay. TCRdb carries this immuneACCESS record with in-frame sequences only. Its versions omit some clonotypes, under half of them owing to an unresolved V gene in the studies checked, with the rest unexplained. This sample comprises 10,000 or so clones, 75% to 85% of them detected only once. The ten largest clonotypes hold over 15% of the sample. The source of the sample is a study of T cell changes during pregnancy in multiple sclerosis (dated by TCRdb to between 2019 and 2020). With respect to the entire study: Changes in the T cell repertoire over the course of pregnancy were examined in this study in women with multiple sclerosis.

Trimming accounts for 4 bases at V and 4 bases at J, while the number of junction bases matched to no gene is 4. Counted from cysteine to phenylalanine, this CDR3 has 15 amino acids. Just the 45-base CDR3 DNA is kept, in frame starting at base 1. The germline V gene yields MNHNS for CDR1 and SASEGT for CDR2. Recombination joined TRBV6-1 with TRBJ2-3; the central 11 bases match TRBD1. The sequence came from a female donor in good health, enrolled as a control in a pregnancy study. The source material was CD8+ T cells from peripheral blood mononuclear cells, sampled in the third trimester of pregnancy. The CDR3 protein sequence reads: CASSVRTGGADTQYF. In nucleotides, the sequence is TGTGCCAGCAGTGTCCGGACAGGGGGCGCAGATACGCAGTATTTT.